This entry lists 24 T cell receptor beta chains sequenced from one sample in a study of T cells in Graves' hyperthyroidism and ophthalmopathy. Amplification of TCR beta CDR3 regions was performed using RNA transcripts as template. HTBI primers were used for first-round RT-PCR of the TCR CDR3. TCRdb re-analysed the multiplex PCR reads in MiXCR, keeping a single row per CDR3 protein. Of approximately 430,000 distinct CDR3 sequences in the sample, more than 15% were seen once. Sequencing was performed on blood. The origin of the receptors is a woman younger than 35 with Graves' hyperthyroidism.

The chain uses TRBV5-1 and TRBJ1-2; 9 positions agree with TRBD1. V shed 3 bases, J shed 4 bases, and the junction held 7 bases outside the gene matches. This CDR3 is built from 15 residues. The V gene's germline CDR1 is SGHRS and CDR2 YFSETQ. For the CDR3, the DNA is TGCGCCAGCAGCTCGGGGGACAGGGATGCCTATGGCTACACCTTC. Its translation is CASSSGDRDAYGYTF.

This clonotype was seen at least ten times. The V call is TRBV20-1, the J call TRBJ2-3; a weak D match, TRBD2 (5 bases). Trimming removed 0 bases from V and 5 bases from J, with 18 bases in between. The V gene's germline CDR1 is DFQATT and CDR2 SNEGSKA (reference sequence). CDR3 size: 16 residues. CDR3 sequence (DNA): TGCAGTGCTAGAGATCCGTGGCTAGCTGTAATAGATACGCAGTATTTT. Translation gives CSARDPWLAVIDTQYF.

This clonotype was counted ten times or more. The chain has TRBV6-1 and TRBJ1-1, with 8 bases identical to TRBD1. The CDR3 consists of 16 residues. Germline V gene data show CDR1 as MNHNS and CDR2 as SASEGT. V lost 5 bases to trimming and J lost 5 bases; unmatched junction nucleotides: 13. The CDR3 DNA reads TGTGCCAGCAGTAAGGACAGGGAATGGTGGGAGACTGAAGCTTTCTTT. This sequence encodes CASSKDREWWETEAFF.

This clonotype was recorded at least ten times. The V call is TRBV11-1, the J call TRBJ2-1; 8 bases line up with TRBD1. The length of the CDR3 is 15 residues. The germline V gene encodes CDR1 SGHAT and CDR2 FQDESV (reference sequence). Losses at the gene ends were 1 base for V and 7 bases for J; bases not matched to a gene: 6. The CDR3 loop is CASSLVRQGSNEQFF. The DNA of the CDR3 is TGTGCCAGCAGCTTAGTGAGACAGGGGTCAAATGAGCAGTTCTTC.

This clonotype has a count of ten or more. This chain joins TRBV11-2 and TRBJ1-1; D is uncertain. CDR3 length: 15 amino acids. From germline, CDR1 is SGHAT and CDR2 FQNNGV. Trimming removed 1 base from V and 3 bases from J, with 12 bases in between. CDR3 protein: CASSLVGRGDTEAFF. The CDR3 DNA follows: TGTGCCAGCAGCTTAGTTGGACGTGGGGACACTGAAGCTTTCTTT.

This clonotype was seen a handful of times. At one boundary the junction diverges from the germline segment, which might be a read error. The CDR3: CAGSRGEVQETQYF. In DNA, the CDR3 is TGTGCCGGCAGCCGAGGCGAAGTCCAAGAGACCCAGTACTTC. This chain links TRBV7-8 with TRBJ2-5; D not certain. The CDR3 length is 14 residues. Germline CDR1 SGHVS, CDR2 FQNEAQ.

This clonotype was counted at least ten times. The chain carries TRBV7-2 and TRBJ2-1, with 7 positions matching TRBD1. This CDR3 is built from 14 residues. The germline V gene has CDR1 SGHTA and CDR2 FQGNSA. The V gene end was trimmed by 6 bases and the J gene end by 1 base; junction bases not matched to a gene: 3. CDR3 protein: CASSYRGSYNEQFF. For the CDR3, the DNA is TGTGCCAGCAGTTACAGGGGTTCCTACAATGAGCAGTTCTTC.

This clonotype was observed many times. This chain joins TRBV7-2 and TRBJ2-1, with 11 bases lining up with TRBD2. This CDR3 is built from 20 residues. V was clipped by 2 bases and J by 5 bases; unmatched bases: 17. Germline V lookup: CDR1 SGHTA, CDR2 FQGNSA. The DNA of the CDR3 is TGTGCCAGCAGCTTACGAACTAGCGGGGGCTACCGGATTTACGACAATGAGCAGTTCTTC. Its translation: CASSLRTSGGYRIYDNEQFF.

This clonotype was counted at least ten times. The chain carries TRBV7-9 and TRBJ2-5, with D perhaps matching TRBD1 (6 bases). The CDR3 sequence is 14 residues long. Germline lookup yields CDR1 SEHNR and CDR2 FQNEAQ (reference sequence). V lost 7 bases and J 1 base, leaving 13 bases between the germline ends. The CDR3 is CASTATGGQETQYF. The CDR3 region has the DNA TGTGCCAGCACCGCGACAGGAGGCCAAGAGACCCAGTACTTC. Full variable domain (missing parts from reference TRBV7-9 and TRBJ2-5): DTGVSQNPRHKITKRGQNVTFRCDPISEHNRLYWYRQTLGQGPEFLTYFQNEAQLEKSRLLSDRFSAERPKGSFSTLEIQRTEQGDSAMYLCASTATGGQETQYFGPGTRLLVL.

This clonotype was recorded a few times. The V gene is TRBV19, the J gene TRBJ1-5; TRBD1 agrees at 9 bases. CDR1 and CDR2 from the germline V gene are LNHDA and SQIVND (reference sequence). This CDR3 has 16 amino acids. V lost 6 bases, J lost 5 bases, and 11 bases stayed unmatched. In DNA, the CDR3 is TGTGCCAGTAGAAGCGACAGGGGGTCGCCAGATCAGCCCCAGCATTTT. Its translation is CASRSDRGSPDQPQHF.

This clonotype was detected many times. This CDR3 is CASSYDWTGRNTEAFF. The CDR3, as DNA: TGTGCCAGCAGTTACGACTGGACAGGGCGGAACACTGAAGCTTTCTTT. The chain is built from TRBV6-5 and TRBJ1-1; TRBD1 agrees at 8 bases. Germline loops: CDR1 MNHEY, CDR2 SVGAGI. The CDR3 loop spans 16 amino acids. With V trimmed by 2 bases and J by 1 base, 6 bases remained unmatched.

In this sample, this clonotype turned up many times. This chain uses TRBV20-1 with TRBJ1-5; D unresolved. Germline V gives CDR1 DFQATT, CDR2 SNEGSKA (reference sequence). The CDR3 spans 13 residues. V dropped 5 bases and J dropped 0 bases, with 8 bases sitting between them. The DNA for the CDR3 is TGCAGTGCTCAAATCTATAGCAATCAGCCCCAGCATTTT. It yields the protein CSAQIYSNQPQHF.

In the case of this clonotype: The junction differs from germline at one of its ends, possibly a read error. V is TRBV6-9 and J is TRBJ2-5; a weak D match, TRBD2 (7 bases). Per the germline V gene, CDR1 is MNHGY and CDR2 is SVAAGI. CDR3 length equals 18 residues. For the CDR3, the DNA is TGCGCCAGCAGTGAGTCTGGGAGGGTGGCGGGGGCCCAAGAGACCCAGTACTTC. It yields the protein CASSESGRVAGAQETQYF.

The chain employs TRBV19 and TRBJ2-7; 7 bases are a match to TRBD1. The CDR3 sequence is 14 residues long. The V gene end was trimmed by 0 bases and the J gene end by 4 bases; junction bases not matched to a gene: 3. Looked up from germline, CDR1 is LNHDA and CDR2 is SQIVND (reference sequence). CDR3 in amino acids: CASSIDARGYEQYF. CDR3 nucleotide sequence: TGTGCCAGTAGTATAGACGCCAGGGGGTACGAGCAGTACTTC.

In its sample, this clonotype was seen a few times. This chain uses TRBV6-1 with TRBJ2-1; D perhaps matches TRBD1 (5 bases). In germline, CDR1 is MNHNS, CDR2 SASEGT. The ends were cut back, 6 bases at V and 1 base at J, with 10 bases in the middle. The CDR3 consists of 14 residues. The CDR3 DNA sequence: TGTGCCAGCAGCAATACAGGATCCTACAATGAGCAGTTCTTC. This gives the protein CASSNTGSYNEQFF.

The chain couples TRBV4-1 to TRBJ2-7; D gene unclear. The CDR3 runs to 14 residues. Germline CDR1 MGHRA, CDR2 YSYEKL. V dropped 4 bases and J dropped 0 bases, with 10 bases sitting between them. The chain's CDR3 is CASSRGFSSYEQYF. CDR3 coding DNA: TGCGCCAGCAGCCGTGGTTTCTCCTCCTACGAGCAGTACTTC.

This clonotype was recorded many times. V gene TRBV6-1 combines with J gene TRBJ2-3; 11 nucleotides line up with TRBD2. Germline V gene sequence: CDR1 MNHNS, CDR2 SASEGT. Trimming removed 6 bases from V and 1 base from J; junction bases left unmatched: 6. The CDR3 has 16 amino acids. This chain's CDR3 is CASRLAGVLGTDTQYF. The CDR3 coding sequence is TGTGCCAGCAGACTAGCGGGAGTTCTAGGCACAGATACGCAGTATTTT.

This clonotype came up many times. The rearrangement uses TRBV5-8 and TRBJ2-1; D uncertain. Germline CDR1 and CDR2: SGHTS and YDEGEE. This CDR3 contains 16 residues. V was trimmed by 6 bases and J by 6 bases, leaving 22 bases between them. CDR3 bases: TGTGCCAGCAACTTCCAGGCGCTAACGGGTCCCAATGAGCAGTTCTTC. As protein: CASNFQALTGPNEQFF.

The rearrangement links TRBV7-9 to TRBJ2-5, with TRBD2 matching 10 bases. The CDR3 is made up of 17 amino acids. V was pared by 1 base and J by 4 bases, with 9 bases of the junction left unmatched. From germline, CDR1 is SEHNR and CDR2 FQNEAQ (reference sequence). The CDR3 coding sequence is TGTGCCAGCAGCTTAGATCGGCTAGCGGGAGATTTAGAGACCCAGTACTTC. This encodes CASSLDRLAGDLETQYF.

This clonotype occurred a few times. This chain links TRBV28 with TRBJ2-4; a possible D gene is TRBD1 (7 bases). The V end was cut by 6 bases, the J end by 0 bases, with 12 bases between. CDR1 and CDR2 from the germline V gene are MDHEN and SYDVKM. There are 15 residues in the CDR3. CDR3: CASSPGGRAKNIQYF. Written as DNA, the CDR3 is TGTGCCAGCAGCCCAGGGGGGAGAGCCAAAAACATTCAGTACTTC.

At least ten counts were recorded for this clonotype. This chain links TRBV10-2 with TRBJ1-2; D remains unclear. CDR3 length equals 14 residues. Germline V gene data show CDR1 as WSHSY and CDR2 as SAAADI. V lost 0 bases, J lost 8 bases, and 13 bases lay in between. CDR3 nucleotide sequence: TGCGCCAGCAGTGAGTCAACACCAGTTTGGGGCTACACCTTC. This codes for CASSESTPVWGYTF.

About this clonotype: The conserved closing phenylalanine or tryptophan is absent in this CDR3, likely reflecting a read error. This chain uses TRBV20-1 with TRBJ2-7; D may be TRBD1 or TRBD2 (5 bases each). Looked up from germline, CDR1 is DFQATT and CDR2 is SNEGSKA (reference sequence). This CDR3 comprises 12 residues. V gave up 7 bases and J gave up 4 bases, with 14 bases separating them. The CDR3 DNA sequence: TGCAGTGTTAAGGGACCATTTTACGAGCAGTACTCC. Amino acid sequence: CSVKGPFYEQYS.

V gene TRBV5-5 combines with J gene TRBJ2-1; D gene uncertain. The V end lost 7 bases, the J end lost 6 bases, and 5 bases lay between the germline ends. The CDR3 contains 10 residues. CDR1 and CDR2 from the germline V gene are SGHKS and YYEKEE (reference sequence). CDR3 sequence: CASFSNEQFF. DNA for the CDR3: TGTGCCAGCTTCTCCAATGAGCAGTTCTTC.

In its sample, this clonotype was seen many times. The chain recombines TRBV24-1 with TRBJ2-5; 7 nucleotides match TRBD1. With 9 bases clipped from V and 5 bases from J, the junction kept 14 bases outside the gene matches. The CDR3 extends over 15 amino acids. Germline CDR1 KGHDR, CDR2 SFDVKD. The CDR3 nucleotides are TGTGCCACCTCTCTCGGGACAGATCCTTGGGAGACCCAGTACTTC. This encodes CATSLGTDPWETQYF.